This TCR beta chain was sequenced in a study of cytomegalovirus exposure and HLA in healthy donors. This PCR relied on a set of 60 Vbeta primers and 13 Jbeta primers. Sequenced by immunoSEQ multiplex PCR; TCRdb stores in-frame clones only, minus some. The sample shows around 100,000 clones, and approximately 6.8% sits with its ten largest clones. V dropped 1 base and J dropped 0 bases, with 10 bases sitting between them. Germline V gives CDR1 SGHVS, CDR2 FQNEAQ. The CDR3 covers 16 residues. The sample consisted of PBMCs. This chain joins TRBV7-8 and TRBJ1-5; D remains ambiguous. This TCR came from a man aged 40-55 years in good health and CMV-seropositive. For the CDR3, the DNA is TGTGCCAGCAGCTTAGGAACCTACCCTAGCAATCAGCCCCAGCATTTT. The encoded protein is CASSLGTYPSNQPQHF.